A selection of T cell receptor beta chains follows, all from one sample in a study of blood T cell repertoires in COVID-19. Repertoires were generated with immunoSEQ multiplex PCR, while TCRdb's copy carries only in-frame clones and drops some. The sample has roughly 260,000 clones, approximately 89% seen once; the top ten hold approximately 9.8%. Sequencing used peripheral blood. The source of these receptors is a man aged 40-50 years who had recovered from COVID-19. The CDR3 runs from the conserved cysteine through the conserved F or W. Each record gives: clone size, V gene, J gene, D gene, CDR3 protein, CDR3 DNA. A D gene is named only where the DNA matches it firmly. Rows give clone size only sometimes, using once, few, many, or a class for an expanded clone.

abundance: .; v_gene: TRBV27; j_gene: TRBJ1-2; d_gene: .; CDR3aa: CASSLRGTDGYTF; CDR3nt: TGTGCCAGCAGTCTTCGGGGGACGGATGGCTACACCTTC
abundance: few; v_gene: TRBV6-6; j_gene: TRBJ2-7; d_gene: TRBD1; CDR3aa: CASSYSMGTGDEQYF; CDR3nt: TGTGCCAGCAGTTACTCGATGGGGACAGGGGACGAGCAGTACTTC
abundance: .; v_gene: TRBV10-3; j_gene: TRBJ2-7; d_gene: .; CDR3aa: CAISESPPSSGYEQYF; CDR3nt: TGTGCCATCAGTGAGTCCCCCCCATCTTCGGGGTACGAGCAGTACTTC
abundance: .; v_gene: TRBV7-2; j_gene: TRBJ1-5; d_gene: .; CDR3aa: CASSTLGGISQPQHF; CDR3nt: TGTGCCAGCAGCACTCTCGGGGGGATCAGCCAGCCCCAGCATTTT
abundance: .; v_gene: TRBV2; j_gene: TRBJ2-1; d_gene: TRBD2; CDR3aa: CASSARTSGANNEQFF; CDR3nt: TGTGCCAGCAGTGCAAGGACTAGCGGGGCGAACAATGAGCAGTTCTTC
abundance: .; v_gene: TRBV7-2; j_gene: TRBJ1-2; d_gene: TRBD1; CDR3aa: CASSSDRAAYGYTF; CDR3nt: TGTGCCAGCAGCTCGGACAGGGCGGCCTATGGCTACACCTTC
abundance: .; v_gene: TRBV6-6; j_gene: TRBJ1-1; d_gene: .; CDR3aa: CASSWSTEAFF; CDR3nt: TGTGCCAGCAGTTGGAGCACTGAAGCTTTCTTT
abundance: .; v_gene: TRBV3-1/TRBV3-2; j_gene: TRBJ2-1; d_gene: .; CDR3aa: CASSQPPRGNGNNEQFF; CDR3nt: TGTGCCAGCAGCCAGCCTCCGCGGGGAAACGGGAACAATGAGCAGTTCTTC
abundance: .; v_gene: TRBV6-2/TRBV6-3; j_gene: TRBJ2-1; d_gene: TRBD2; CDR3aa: CASSANVGLAGFNEQFF; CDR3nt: TGTGCCAGCAGCGCGAACGTGGGACTAGCGGGGTTTAATGAGCAGTTCTTC
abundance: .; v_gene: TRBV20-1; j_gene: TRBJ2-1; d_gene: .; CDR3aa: CSASIQGDNEQFF; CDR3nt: TGCAGTGCTAGTATACAGGGAGATAATGAGCAGTTCTTC
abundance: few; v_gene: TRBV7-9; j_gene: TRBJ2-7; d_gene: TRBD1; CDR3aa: CASSARDRGSYEQYF; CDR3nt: TGTGCCAGCAGCGCTCGGGACAGGGGCTCCTACGAGCAGTACTTC
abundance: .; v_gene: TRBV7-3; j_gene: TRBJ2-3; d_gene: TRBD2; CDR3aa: CASSKGLAGVGDTQYF; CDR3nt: TGTGCCAGCAGTAAGGGACTAGCGGGGGTCGGTGATACGCAGTATTTT
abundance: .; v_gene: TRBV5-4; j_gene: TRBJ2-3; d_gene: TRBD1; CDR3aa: CASSLGDRPLADTQYF; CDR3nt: TGTGCCAGCAGCTTGGGGGACAGGCCCCTGGCAGATACGCAGTATTTT
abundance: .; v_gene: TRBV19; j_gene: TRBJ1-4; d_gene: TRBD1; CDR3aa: CASSGRGSFYEKLFF; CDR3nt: TGTGCCAGTAGTGGCAGGGGGTCCTTCTATGAAAAACTGTTTTTT
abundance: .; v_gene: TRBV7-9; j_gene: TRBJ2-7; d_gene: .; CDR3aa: CASSQSGLYYEQYF; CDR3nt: TGTGCCAGCAGCCAATCAGGGCTGTACTACGAGCAGTACTTC
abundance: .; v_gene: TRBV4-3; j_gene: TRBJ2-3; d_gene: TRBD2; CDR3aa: CASSQAGTSGVADTQYF; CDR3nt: TGCGCCAGCAGCCAAGCTGGGACTAGCGGAGTGGCAGATACGCAGTATTTT
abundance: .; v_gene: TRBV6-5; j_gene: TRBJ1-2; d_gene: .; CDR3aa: CASRDRLAGYTF; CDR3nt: TGTGCCAGTCGTGACAGGTTGGCTGGCTACACCTTC
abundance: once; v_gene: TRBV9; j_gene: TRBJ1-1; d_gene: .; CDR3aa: CASSVLGEGFWNTEAFF; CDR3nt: TGTGCCAGCAGCGTATTAGGGGAGGGTTTCTGGAACACTGAAGCTTTCTTT
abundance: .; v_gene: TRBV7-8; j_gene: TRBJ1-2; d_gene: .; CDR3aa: CASSFSRGDSYGYTF; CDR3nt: TGTGCCAGCAGCTTCAGCCGGGGGGATAGCTATGGCTACACCTTC
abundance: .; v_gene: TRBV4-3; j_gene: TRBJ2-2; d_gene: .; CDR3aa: CASSLESANTGELFF; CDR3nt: TGCGCCAGCAGCCTGGAGTCTGCGAACACCGGGGAGCTGTTTTTT
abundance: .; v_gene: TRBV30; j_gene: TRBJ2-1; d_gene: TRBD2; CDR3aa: CAWSLTSGRPDEQFF; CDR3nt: TGTGCCTGGAGTCTTACTAGCGGGAGGCCGGATGAGCAGTTCTTC
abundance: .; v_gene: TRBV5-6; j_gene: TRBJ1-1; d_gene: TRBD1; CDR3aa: CASSWRQGRKTEAFF; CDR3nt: TGTGCCAGCAGCTGGAGACAGGGCAGAAAAACTGAAGCTTTCTTT
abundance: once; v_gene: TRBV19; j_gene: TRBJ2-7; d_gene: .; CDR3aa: CASFGATGQGSYEQYF; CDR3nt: TGTGCCAGTTTTGGTGCGACGGGGCAGGGGTCCTACGAGCAGTACTTC
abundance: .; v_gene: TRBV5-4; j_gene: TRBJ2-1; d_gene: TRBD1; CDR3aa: CASSLPGTGGYNEQFF; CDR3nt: TGTGCCAGCAGCCTCCCTGGGACAGGGGGCTACAATGAGCAGTTCTTC
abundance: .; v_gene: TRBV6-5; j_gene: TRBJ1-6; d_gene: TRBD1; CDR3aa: CASRDRGTSDSPLHF; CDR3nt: TGTGCCAGCCGGGACAGGGGGACGTCGGATTCACCCCTCCACTTT
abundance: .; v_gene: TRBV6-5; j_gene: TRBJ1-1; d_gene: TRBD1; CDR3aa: CASSKTDRGTEAFF; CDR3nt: TGTGCCAGCAGTAAGACAGACAGGGGAACTGAAGCTTTCTTT
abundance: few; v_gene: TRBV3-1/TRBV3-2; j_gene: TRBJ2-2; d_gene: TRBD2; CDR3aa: CASRGRGTSGGALGELFF; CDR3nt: TGTGCCAGCAGGGGTCGTGGGACTAGCGGGGGGGCCCTCGGGGAGCTGTTTTTT
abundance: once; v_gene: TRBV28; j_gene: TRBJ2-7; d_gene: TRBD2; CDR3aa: CASSKGTMSSYEQYF; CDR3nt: TGTGCCAGCAGCAAGGGGACTATGAGCTCCTACGAGCAGTACTTC
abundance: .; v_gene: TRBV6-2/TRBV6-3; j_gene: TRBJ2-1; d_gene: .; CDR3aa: CASSYPSLSSYNEQFF; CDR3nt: TGTGCCAGCAGTTATCCGTCATTGAGCTCCTACAATGAGCAGTTCTTC
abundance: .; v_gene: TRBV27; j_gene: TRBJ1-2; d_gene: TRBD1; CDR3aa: CASSLSGTGGLGYTF; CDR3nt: TGTGCCAGCAGTTTATCTGGGACAGGGGGTTTAGGCTACACCTTC
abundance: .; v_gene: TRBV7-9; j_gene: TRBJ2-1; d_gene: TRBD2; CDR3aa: CASSPSAGGGFYNEQFF; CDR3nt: TGTGCCAGCAGCCCCTCGGCGGGAGGGGGGTTTTACAATGAGCAGTTCTTC